Listed here are 19 T cell receptor beta chains from one sample, sequenced in a study of memory CD4+ T cells and cytomegalovirus serostatus. The sort gate was single viable CD3+CD4+CD8-CD45RO+ cells for memory CD4+ T cells. Profiling relied on immunoSEQ multiplex PCR, and the TCRdb table lists in-frame clones only, not all of them. In the table there are 75,000 to 90,000 clones, 75% to 90% of which are singletons. The sample comprised memory CD4+ T cells from blood. The receptors come from an adult in good health and CMV-seronegative.

A note on this clone: The junction departs from germline at one end; a sequencing error may be responsible. V usage is TRBV7-7 and J usage is TRBJ1-3; 7 nucleotides line up with TRBD1. This CDR3 has 18 residues. The germline gives CDR1 SSHAT, CDR2 FNYEAQ (reference sequence). The CDR3 reads CASSSPWADRDSGNTIYF. The CDR3 nucleotides are TGTGCTAGCAGCTCGCCATGGGCCGACAGGGACTCTGGAAACACCATATATTTT.

CDR3 nucleotides: TGTGCCAGCAGCCCTCGGCCGCCGGGGACTCTTCTTATGAACACTGAAGCTTTCTTT. This encodes CASSPRPPGTLLMNTEAFF. The chain combines TRBV21-1 with TRBJ1-1. TRBV21-1 is marked as a pseudogene. The CDR3 sequence is 19 residues long.

This chain links TRBV18 with TRBJ2-7; 9 bases agree with TRBD1. The germline V gene has CDR1 KGHSH and CDR2 LQKENI. There are 19 residues in the CDR3. V trimming: 3 bases; J trimming: 3 bases; junction bases outside the gene matches: 18. CDR3 sequence: CASSPMVGSEDRGLYEQYF. CDR3 sequence (DNA): TGTGCCAGCTCACCTATGGTAGGGTCCGAGGACAGGGGCCTCTACGAGCAGTACTTC.

This chain links TRBV19 with TRBJ1-1; weak D call: TRBD1 (5 bases). CDR1 LNHDA and CDR2 SQIVND come from the germline V gene (reference sequence). The CDR3 is made up of 15 amino acids. The ends were cut back, 4 bases at V and 6 bases at J, with 18 bases in the middle. The CDR3 here is CASSTFGGSRPEAFF. CDR3 in DNA: TGTGCCAGTAGTACATTCGGGGGGTCGAGGCCTGAAGCTTTCTTT. Using reference TRBV19 and TRBJ1-1 for the parts outside the CDR3, the full variable domain is DGGITQSPKYLFRKEGQNVTLSCEQNLNHDAMYWYRQDPGQGLRLIYYSQIVNDFQKGDIAEGYSVSREKKESFPLTVTSAQKNPTAFYLCASSTFGGSRPEAFFGQGTRLTVV.

This chain's CDR3 is CASGLVVGAQRETQYF. The CDR3 DNA is TGTGCTAGTGGTTTGGTAGTGGGGGCGCAGAGAGAGACCCAGTACTTC. J is TRBJ2-5 and V is TRBV12-5; possible D gene TRBD1, 6 bases. The V end was cut by 0 bases, the J end by 4 bases, with 15 bases between. CDR3 length equals 16 residues. The V gene's germline CDR1 is LGHNT and CDR2 FRNRAP.

The chain couples TRBV7-9 to TRBJ1-2; 11 bases fit TRBD1. Germline CDR1 reads SEHNR; CDR2 reads FQNEAQ (reference sequence). The CDR3 covers 16 residues. V lost 5 bases and J lost 3; bases outside the gene matches: 8. The CDR3 loop is CASSKEPGQGDYGYTF. CDR3 in DNA: TGTGCCAGCAGCAAGGAACCGGGACAGGGGGACTATGGCTACACCTTC.

The chain combines TRBV7-2 with TRBJ2-2, with TRBD2 as a possible D gene (5 bases). The CDR3 contains 17 residues. Trimming removed 3 bases from V and 4 bases from J, with 18 bases in between. Per germline, CDR1 SGHTA and CDR2 FQGNSA. CDR3 sequence reads: CASSLFYAGRGTGELFF. CDR3 in DNA: TGTGCCAGCAGCTTGTTTTACGCGGGTCGTGGCACCGGGGAGCTGTTTTTT.

This clone was detected ten times or more. The CDR3 sequence is CASRYGQGAYGYTF. The CDR3 nucleotides read TGTGCCAGCAGATACGGACAGGGAGCCTATGGCTACACCTTC. This chain links TRBV13 with TRBJ1-2; 8 bases match TRBD1. CDR1 is PRHDT and CDR2 is FYEKMQ in the germline V gene (reference sequence). With V trimmed by 6 bases and J by 4 bases, 7 bases remained unmatched. The CDR3 extends over 14 amino acids.

This rearrangement joins TRBV6-1 to TRBJ1-1; D remains ambiguous. Germline CDR1 and CDR2: MNHNS and SASEGT. V was pared by 7 bases and J by 4 bases, with 13 bases between. The CDR3 loop spans 13 amino acids. CDR3 amino acids: CASTFTVATEAFF. CDR3 nucleotide sequence: TGTGCCAGCACCTTTACAGTGGCCACTGAAGCTTTCTTT.

The chain joins TRBV27 to TRBJ2-3; 7 nucleotides line up with TRBD2. V was clipped by 5 bases and J by 2 bases; unmatched bases: 10. Germline loops: CDR1 MNHEY, CDR2 SMNVEV (reference sequence). There are 16 residues in the CDR3. The CDR3 protein is CASSPSPSGDTDTQYF. CDR3 nucleotides: TGTGCCAGCAGTCCCTCTCCTAGCGGTGACACAGATACGCAGTATTTT.

The V and J genes are TRBV5-5 and TRBJ2-7; D unclear. In germline, CDR1 is SGHKS, CDR2 YYEKEE (reference sequence). This CDR3 spans 14 amino acids. V lost 0 bases, J lost 0 bases, and 7 bases lay in between. Here the CDR3 DNA reads TGTGCCAGCAGCTTGGGACGGTCCTCCTACGAGCAGTACTTC. Amino acids: CASSLGRSSYEQYF. Variable domain in full (rest from reference TRBV5-5 and TRBJ2-7): DAGVTQSPTHLIKTRGQQVTLRCSPISGHKSVSWYQQVLGQGPQFIFQYYEKEERGRGNFPDRFSARQFPNYSSELNVNALLLGDSALYLCASSLGRSSYEQYFGPGTRLTVT.

The rearrangement uses TRBV4-1 and TRBJ1-1; D unclear. This CDR3 is built from 15 residues. The germline V gene encodes CDR1 MGHRA and CDR2 YSYEKL. Trimming cost V 1 base and J 1 base, with 10 bases left between them. CDR3 residues: CASSQALTQNTEAFF. For the CDR3, the DNA is TGCGCCAGCAGCCAAGCTTTAACACAGAACACTGAAGCTTTCTTT.

The chain recombines TRBV7-8 with TRBJ2-1; D unresolved. This CDR3 region has 12 residues. The V end was cut by 1 base, the J end by 12 bases, with 10 bases between. CDR1 is SGHVS and CDR2 is FQNEAQ in the germline V gene. The CDR3 spells CASSLGQIWQFF. The CDR3 DNA reads as TGTGCCAGCAGCTTAGGACAAATTTGGCAGTTCTTC. Full variable domain (remainder filled in from reference TRBV7-8 and TRBJ2-1): GAGVSQSPRYKVAKRGQDVALRCDPISGHVSLFWYQQALGQGPEFLTYFQNEAQLDKSGLPSDRFFAERPEGSVSTLKIQRTQQEDSAVYLCASSLGQIWQFFGPGTRLTVL.

This clone was detected only once. The chain employs TRBV6-1 and TRBJ2-5; 14 bases align to TRBD2. The CDR3 spans 16 residues. Looked up from germline, CDR1 is MNHNS and CDR2 is SASEGT. Unmatched junction bases numbered 5, after V lost 4 bases and J lost 4 bases. This CDR3 reads CASSAGLAGGRETQYF. CDR3 DNA sequence: TGTGCCAGCAGTGCAGGACTAGCGGGGGGTCGAGAGACCCAGTACTTC.

The chain is built from TRBV7-3 and TRBJ1-2; D ambiguous. This CDR3 is 13 amino acids long. V lost 5 bases and J 6 bases, leaving 13 bases between the germline ends. The germline V gene has CDR1 SGHTA and CDR2 FQGTGA. As DNA, the CDR3 is TGTGCCAGCAGCCCCCTTGGAGGCGATGGCTACACCTTC. It translates to CASSPLGGDGYTF.

This clone was seen a single time. V gene TRBV30 combines with J gene TRBJ1-2; 9 bases line up with TRBD1. Germline V gives CDR1 GTSNPN, CDR2 SVGIG (reference sequence). The V gene end was trimmed by 5 bases and the J gene end by 4 bases; junction bases not matched to a gene: 8. The CDR3 runs to 14 residues. This CDR3 is CAWVKDRGPYGYTF. The CDR3, as DNA: TGTGCCTGGGTAAAGGACAGGGGTCCCTATGGCTACACCTTC.

The gene calls are TRBV7-2 and TRBJ1-2, with D possibly TRBD1 on 5 matching bases. The CDR3 runs to 15 residues. Deletions cut 4 bases from V and 4 bases from J, with 16 bases between. Looked up from germline, CDR1 is SGHTA and CDR2 is FQGNSA. CDR3 sequence reads: CASSSPGRHGYGYTF. In DNA, the CDR3 is TGTGCCAGCAGCTCCCCAGGGCGCCACGGCTATGGCTACACCTTC.

CDR3 amino acids: CASSTRLAGGQETQYF. The CDR3, as DNA: TGTGCCAGCAGCACCCGACTAGCGGGGGGCCAAGAGACCCAGTACTTC. J is TRBJ2-5 and V is TRBV7-6, with 13 bases that match TRBD2. Germline CDR1 reads SGHVS; CDR2 reads FNYEAQ. With V trimmed by 5 bases and J by 1 base, 4 bases remained unmatched. The CDR3 runs 16 residues.

The gene calls are TRBV19 and TRBJ2-7, with D possibly called TRBD1 or TRBD2 (5 bases each). There are 13 residues in the CDR3. V lost 5 bases, J lost 0 bases, and 8 bases lay in between. Looked up from germline, CDR1 is LNHDA and CDR2 is SQIVND (reference sequence). CDR3 amino acids: CASSPGTSYEQYF. CDR3 coding DNA: TGTGCCAGTAGTCCCGGGACCTCCTACGAGCAGTACTTC.